This T cell receptor (beta chain) was sequenced for a study of blood T cell repertoires in COVID-19. Study background: From the United States, Italy and Spain came samples of acute and convalescent COVID-19. T cells, B-cell-depleted T cells, or PBMCs supplied cDNA or gDNA.

Original handling: Quantification of nucleated cells was approximated via reference gene primer amplification. TCRdb keeps only in-frame clones here, not all; method: immunoSEQ multiplex PCR. V and J calls plus clone size are reproduced from that table; the DNA served to infer D and trimming. The sample shows under 200,000 clones, 88% of them seen only once. CDR3 length: 15 residues. CDR1 is SGHTA and CDR2 is FQGNSA in the germline V gene. V was pared by 4 bases and J by 3 bases, with 10 bases between. This clonotype originated in a middle-aged man with active or convalescent COVID-19. The chain links TRBV7-2 to TRBJ2-6; a possible D gene is TRBD2 (5 bases). The material sequenced was peripheral blood. The CDR3 DNA is TGTGCCAGCAGCTCTCGCGGAGGTGGGGCCAACGTCCTGACTTTC. Its protein is CASSSRGGGANVLTF. Full variable domain (rest looked up from reference TRBV7-2 and TRBJ2-6): GAGVSQSPSNKVTEKGKDVELRCDPISGHTALYWYRQSLGQGLEFLIYFQGNSAPDKSGLPSDRFSAERTGGSVSTLTIQRTQQEDSAVYLCASSSRGGGANVLTFGAGSRLTVL.